This T cell receptor beta chain emerged from a study of CXCR3-negative and CXCR3-positive naive CD8 T cells. Whole-study context: The total count of TRB reads reached around 130 million, and each library contributed about 1.5 +/- 0.3 million. Study observations and caveats: TRBV-TRBJ usage was alike in naive CXCR3-negative and CXCR3-positive cells but differed in memory cells.

Germline V gene sequence: CDR1 SQVTM, CDR2 ANQGSEA. The CDR3 is 13 residues long. TRB cDNA libraries were made by UMI-labeled 5' RACE. One entry per CDR3 protein, without DNA, is what TCRdb gives after re-calling the 5' RACE reads. Its listing shows approximately 5,300 distinct CDR3 sequences. Each CD8+ T cell subset was sorted in triplicate, over 250,000 cells each. Naive CD8+ T cells were CD45RO-CCR7+CD27+CD95-. Note on this clonotype: Its antigen is still unknown.

The source material was naive CXCR3- CD8+ T cells from blood. As for subset: CD45RO-CCR7+CD27+CD95- naive CD8+ T cells lacking CXCR3 (TNR3-). V is TRBV29-1 and J is TRBJ2-1; TCRdb picks TRBD1, but there is no DNA to check that call. The receptor was derived from a human donor in good health. Some clones in this sample may be carry-over from other donors' samples. The CDR3 region is CSVDGGAYNEQFF.